A selection of T cell receptor beta chains follows, all from one sample in a study of T cell repertoires in cytomegalovirus infection. The antigens of these receptors remain unknown. TCRdb re-called the reads with MiXCR, one entry per CDR3 protein. The sample has around 770,000 distinct CDR3 sequences, 25% to 30% seen once; the top ten hold around 13%. The material was cultured CD8+ T cells from PBMCs, obtained from culture after CMV antigen stimulation. The receptors derive from a human donor in good health (CMV status not recorded). Some clones in this sample may be carry-over from other donors' samples. Both conserved end residues are part of each CDR3. The D gene is left open where the match is weak. Not all rows give a size; the values are once, few, many and, for expanded clones, a class.

J: TRBJ2-1
V: TRBV7-2
D: TRBD2
size: many
DNA: TGTGCCAGCAGCATCACTAGCGGCTCCTACAATGAGCAGTTCTTC
CDR3: CASSITSGSYNEQFF

J: TRBJ2-5
V: TRBV7-4
D: .
size: .
DNA: TGTGCCAGCAGCTTAGTGGCCAGGGTGTTGGGGAATGTGCAAGAGACCCAGTACTTC
CDR3: CASSLVARVLGNVQETQYF

J: TRBJ1-6
V: TRBV19
D: .
size: many
DNA: TGTGCCAGTAGTATTCGGTTTACCTATAATTCACCCCTCCACTTT
CDR3: CASSIRFTYNSPLHF

J: TRBJ2-1
V: TRBV7-9
D: .
size: many
DNA: TGTGCCAGCAGCTTAGTAGCGACATCTTACAATGAGCAGTTCTTC
CDR3: CASSLVATSYNEQFF

J: TRBJ1-1
V: TRBV7-8
D: .
size: few
DNA: TGTGCCAGCAGCTTCGCCTTCACTGAAGCTTTCTTT
CDR3: CASSFAFTEAFF

J: TRBJ1-6
V: TRBV27
D: .
size: .
DNA: TGTGCCAGCAGTTTACGAGGGAGTACGGCACCCCTCCACTTT
CDR3: CASSLRGSTAPLHF

J: TRBJ2-2
V: TRBV19
D: TRBD2
size: many
DNA: TGTGCCAGTAGTATAGTCGGGGGGGCGAATTCCGGGGAGCTGTTTTTT
CDR3: CASSIVGGANSGELFF

J: TRBJ2-2
V: TRBV9
D: .
size: many
DNA: TGTGCCAGCAGCGCGACTTCCTCAGGCACCGGGGAGCTGTTTTTT
CDR3: CASSATSSGTGELFF

J: TRBJ2-5
V: TRBV27
D: .
size: few
DNA: TGTGCCAGCAGTTTACAGGGGATCCAAGAGACCCAGTACTTC
CDR3: CASSLQGIQETQYF

J: TRBJ2-1
V: TRBV12-3/TRBV12-4
D: TRBD1
size: few
DNA: TGTGCCAGCAGTTCCGAGGGACAGGGTGTTGGTGAGCAGTTCTTC
CDR3: CASSSEGQGVGEQFF

J: TRBJ1-2
V: TRBV20-1
D: .
size: .
DNA: TGCAGTGCTAGAGCCCCCGAATTCAACAGGGCTCTGGGCTACACCTTC
CDR3: CSARAPEFNRALGYTF

J: TRBJ2-1
V: TRBV7-9
D: TRBD1
size: few
DNA: TGTGCCAGCAGCCGCACAGGGGGACCCTCCTACAATGAGCAGTTCTTC
CDR3: CASSRTGGPSYNEQFF

J: TRBJ2-7
V: TRBV6-1
D: TRBD1
size: .
DNA: TGTGCCAGCAGTGAGACAGGGGGACTCTCCTACGAGCAGTACTTC
CDR3: CASSETGGLSYEQYF

J: TRBJ1-5
V: TRBV27
D: .
size: few
DNA: TGTGCCAGCAGTCCTCAGACCCCCCGGAACCAGCCCCAGCATTTT
CDR3: CASSPQTPRNQPQHF

J: TRBJ1-1
V: TRBV4-2
D: .
size: many
DNA: TGTGCCAGCAGTCCCGAAGGGACAGAAGCTTTCTTT
CDR3: CASSPEGTEAFF

J: TRBJ2-2
V: TRBV19
D: .
size: many
DNA: TGTGCCAGTAAGAACACCGGGGAGCTGTTTTTT
CDR3: CASKNTGELFF

J: TRBJ1-2
V: TRBV5-1
D: TRBD1
size: few
DNA: TGCGCCAGCAGCCGGAGGGACAGCCACCCTAACGGCTACACCTTC
CDR3: CASSRRDSHPNGYTF

J: TRBJ2-4
V: TRBV7-6
D: .
size: .
DNA: TGTGCCAGCAGCTCCCCGGGACTAAACATTCAGTACTTC
CDR3: CASSSPGLNIQYF

J: TRBJ2-1
V: TRBV18
D: .
size: .
DNA: TGTGCCAGCTCACCAGGTTACTCCTACAATGAGCAGTTCTTC
CDR3: CASSPGYSYNEQFF

J: TRBJ2-3
V: TRBV7-9
D: .
size: .
DNA: TGTGCCAGCAGCTTAGCCCGAGACCGGACTACGCAGTATTTT
CDR3: CASSLARDRTTQYF

J: TRBJ2-2
V: TRBV15
D: TRBD2
size: .
DNA: TGTGCCACCAGCAATCCATGGACTAGCGGGGCCCAGAACACCGGGGAGCTGTTTTTT
CDR3: CATSNPWTSGAQNTGELFF

J: TRBJ1-1
V: TRBV12-3/TRBV12-4
D: .
size: few
DNA: TGTGCCAGCAACCGACAGCGGAACACTGAAGCTTTCTTT
CDR3: CASNRQRNTEAFF

J: TRBJ2-5
V: TRBV2
D: TRBD2
size: few
DNA: TGTGCCAGCATGGACCCAGCGGGGTACCAAGAGACCCAGTACTTC
CDR3: CASMDPAGYQETQYF

J: TRBJ2-2
V: TRBV2
D: TRBD1
size: once
DNA: TGTGCCAGCAGCCGCGGTGCTCCGGGACAGGGGTCCGGGGAGCTGTTTTTT
CDR3: CASSRGAPGQGSGELFF

J: TRBJ1-1
V: TRBV29-1
D: TRBD1
size: .
DNA: TGCAGCGTAAGCCCGGGACAGGACACTGAAGCTTTCTTT
CDR3: CSVSPGQDTEAFF

J: TRBJ1-2
V: TRBV7-9
D: .
size: many
DNA: TGTGCCAGCAGCTTACTGCCGATCTATGGCTACACCTTC
CDR3: CASSLLPIYGYTF

J: TRBJ2-7
V: TRBV14
D: TRBD2
size: .
DNA: TGTGCCAGCAGTTCCCGTAGCGGGGCGAAATTCTACGAGCAGTACTTC
CDR3: CASSSRSGAKFYEQYF